A single TCR beta chain is shown here with its context. Trimming removed 0 bases at V and 5 bases at J, with 14 bases between. The CDR3 consists of 15 residues. Looked up from germline, CDR1 is SGHTS and CDR2 is YDEGEE. Reverse transcription used about 0.45 to 1 ug RNA and random hexamers. Multiplex PCR with immunoSEQ amplified the TCR beta CDR3 across 54 Vbeta and 13 Jbeta. TCRdb reprocessed the immunoSEQ multiplex PCR reads via MiXCR and lists one record per CDR3 protein. The data show roughly 200,000 distinct CDR3 sequences, more than 85% seen once. This sample is drawn from a study of CD8 T cells in Susac syndrome.

The chain carries TRBV5-8 and TRBJ2-5, with a tentative D call TRBD2 (6 bases). Sequencing used CD4+ T cells from PBMCs. This clonotype was sampled from a human donor with multiple sclerosis. The CDR3 is CASSLGTRRAETQYF. CDR3 DNA: TGTGCCAGCAGCTTGGGAACTCGGAGGGCTGAGACCCAGTACTTC.